This T cell receptor (beta chain) was sequenced in a study of T cell responses to AZD1222 COVID-19 vaccine. Study conclusions and caveats: Clonal diversity may have been underestimated in mostly white British donors.

Remarks on this clone: Its antigen is unknown.

From germline, CDR1 is LNHDA and CDR2 SQIVND (reference sequence). The CDR3 loop spans 15 amino acids. J gave up 0 bases and V 3 bases, and 1 base lay outside the gene matches. Assay used: immunoSEQ multiplex PCR; TCRdb lists only in-frame clones, some missing. The data contain 58,000 or so clones, 84% of them seen just once; the ten biggest clones take up roughly 6.6%. The V gene is TRBV19, the J gene TRBJ2-3; 9 bases fit TRBD2. Sequenced material: peripheral blood, taken on day 0 of AZD1222 vaccination. This receptor was taken from an adult in good health. CDR3 sequence: CASSISGGSTDTQYF. The CDR3 coding sequence is TGTGCCAGTAGTATCAGCGGGGGGAGCACAGATACGCAGTATTTT.